This TCR beta chain was sequenced during a study of post-analysis software for immune sequencing data (dated by TCRdb to about 2015). In the study overall: The recorded disease courses included relapsing-remitting, secondary progressive and progressive-relapsing multiple sclerosis, and some patients had no subtype annotation. The patient repertoires were compared against more than 10 previously published healthy control repertoires obtained from donors aged about 6 to 28 years. A subset of samples was prepared in parallel using single-end sample barcoding, then pooled and co-amplified after Illumina adapter ligation.

To demonstrate the VDJtools post-analysis software, TCR beta repertoires were profiled from the peripheral blood of 10 to 15 young patients with multiple sclerosis. The multiple sclerosis patients were children and adolescents ranging in age from roughly 6 to 16 years. This clonotype turned up a few times. Its antigen is unknown. Base qualities were left out, and no much larger clone turns up one base away. Study-wide findings and limitations: When samples were clustered directly using the F measure, samples prepared in the same batch co-clustered strongly, which prompted a batch-effect correction. The multiple sclerosis patient group was slightly younger than the control group. Significantly lower normalized Chao1 diversity was found in multiple sclerosis patients than in controls, suggesting substantial peripheral T-cell clonal expansion. Significantly higher frequencies in patients than in controls were found for about 5 TRBV segments, including TRBV5-6, TRBV5-1 and TRBV20-1.

CDR1 SGHVS and CDR2 FQNEAQ were looked up in the germline V gene. Here V drops 3 bases and J drops 7 bases, and the junction holds 11 bases not matched to any gene. The CDR3 measures 16 amino acids from cysteine to phenylalanine. The DNA shown is the 48-base CDR3, in frame from base 1. The method behind the library was PCR. Instrument on record: Illumina HiSeq 2500. To reduce PCR and sequencing biases, unique molecular identifiers were built into the TCR beta cDNA libraries. Per 1 to 10 million input T cells, 500,000 or so cDNA molecules were obtained, such that each molecule approximated one T cell. The patient libraries were prepared and sequenced with the same protocol used for the earlier healthy control dataset. Samples belonging to the same batch were prepared together, multiplexed and sequenced on a shared HiSeq lane. Regarding the original processing steps: Raw barcoded reads were processed with MIGEC, and single-read molecular identifier groups were discarded before consensus assembly and CDR3 extraction. VDJtools was used for post-analysis of the clonotype tables, with diversity normalized by down-sampling every dataset to the smallest sample size. In repertoire overlap clustering, CDR3 amino acid sequences, but not nucleotide sequences, were matched to correct batch-related cross-sample contamination. TCRdb redid the processing of the public reads, applying fastp at Q25 and MiXCR, and retained in-frame beta chains. Each CDR3 protein appears once, grouped with its most common genes and DNA. The authors' filters were not applied to this entry. The sample has a few hundred thousand distinct CDR3 sequences on record, 35% to 45% of them singletons. The ten largest make up under 5.5% of the sample.

Recombination joined TRBV7-8 with TRBJ1-5; 8 of the junction bases match TRBD1. Material: blood. The clonotype comes from a girl aged 10-17 years with multiple sclerosis. The DNA is TGTGCCAGCAGCTTTTCAGACAGGGGAGGCAGGCAGCCCCAGCATTTT. Its translation is CASSFSDRGGRQPQHF.